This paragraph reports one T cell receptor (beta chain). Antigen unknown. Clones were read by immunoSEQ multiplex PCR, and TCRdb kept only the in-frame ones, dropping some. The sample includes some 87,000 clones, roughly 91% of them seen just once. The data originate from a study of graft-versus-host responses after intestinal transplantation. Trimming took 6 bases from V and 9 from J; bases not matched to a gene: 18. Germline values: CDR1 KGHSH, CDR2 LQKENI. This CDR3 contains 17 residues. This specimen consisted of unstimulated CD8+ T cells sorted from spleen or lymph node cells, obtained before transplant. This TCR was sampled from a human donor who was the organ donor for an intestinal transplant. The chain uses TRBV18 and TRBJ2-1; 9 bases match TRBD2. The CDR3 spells CASSPLVGLARKVEQFF. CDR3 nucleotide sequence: TGTGCCAGCTCCCCTTTAGTAGGACTAGCGCGTAAGGTTGAGCAGTTCTTC.